A selection of T cell receptor beta chains follows, all from one sample in a study of blood T cells in healthy people across ages. TCRdb reprocessed the 5' RACE reads via MiXCR and lists one record per CDR3 protein. The table lists around 800,000 distinct CDR3 sequences, roughly 25% of them singletons. This same sample was also taken into another study, of T cells of mothers and their children.

Sequenced input: blood. Receptors were obtained from a boy aged 5 to 17 in good health. The CDR3 runs from the conserved cysteine through the conserved F or W. D genes are given only for firm matches. Only part of the rows carry a size: once, few, many, or a class if the clone is expanded.

D	size	length	J	V	CDR3	DNA
NA	NA	16	TRBJ2-1	TRBV10-3	CAITRLVGGYYNEQFF	TGTGCCATCACCAGACTAGTGGGGGGCTACTACAATGAGCAGTTCTTC
TRBD1	few	15	TRBJ2-5	TRBV5-1	CACSLEGGMMETQYF	TGCGCCTGCAGCTTGGAAGGGGGCATGATGGAGACCCAGTACTTC
TRBD1	NA	16	TRBJ2-1	TRBV5-1	CASSAETGGTYNEQFF	TGCGCCAGCAGCGCCGAGACAGGGGGGACCTACAATGAGCAGTTCTTC
TRBD2	NA	14	TRBJ2-5	TRBV12-3/TRBV12-4	CASSAGGGSGTQYF	TGTGCCAGCAGTGCGGGGGGTGGTTCGGGGACCCAGTACTTC
NA	NA	15	TRBJ2-5	TRBV3-1	CASSQLERVGETQYF	TGTGCCAGCAGCCAACTCGAGAGGGTGGGAGAGACCCAGTACTTC
NA	NA	13	TRBJ1-2	TRBV29-1	CSGRGAANYGYTF	TGCAGCGGGCGGGGAGCGGCCAACTATGGCTACACCTTC
TRBD1	NA	13	TRBJ2-5	TRBV7-3	CASSSGQGEAQYF	TGTGCCAGCAGCTCCGGACAGGGGGAGGCCCAGTACTTC
NA	many	14	TRBJ2-3	TRBV5-5	CASSSNGGTDTQYF	TGTGCCAGCAGTTCGAATGGGGGCACAGATACGCAGTATTTT
TRBD2	NA	12	TRBJ2-1	TRBV12-3/TRBV12-4	CASTPGGGEQFF	TGTGCCAGCACCCCGGGAGGAGGTGAGCAGTTCTTC
NA	NA	13	TRBJ2-3	TRBV2	CASTPGRTDTQYF	TGTGCCAGCACCCCCGGGCGCACAGATACGCAGTACTTT
NA	NA	14	TRBJ2-1	TRBV18	CASSPPGRSNEQFF	TGTGCCAGCTCACCACCGGGCAGGAGCAATGAGCAGTTCTTC
TRBD1	few	14	TRBJ2-4	TRBV23-1	CASSWDRGLDIQYF	TGCGCCAGCAGTTGGGACAGGGGGCTGGACATTCAGTACTTC
NA	NA	16	TRBJ2-5	TRBV27	CARGSSGPSSKRPQYF	TGTGCCAGGGGGTCGAGCGGGCCATCCTCCAAGAGACCCCAGTACTTC
NA	few	16	TRBJ1-4	TRBV7-9	CASSTKGLEVNEKLFF	TGTGCCAGCAGCACCAAAGGACTGGAGGTTAATGAAAAACTGTTTTTT
TRBD1	few	15	TRBJ2-5	TRBV7-2	CASSRGTGGLETQYF	TGTGCCAGCAGCCGAGGGACAGGGGGGTTGGAGACCCAGTACTTC
TRBD2	few	18	TRBJ2-5	TRBV20-1	CSARDQQLRTSGKETQYF	TGCAGTGCTAGAGATCAACAGTTAAGGACTAGCGGGAAAGAGACCCAGTACTTC
NA	many	16	TRBJ1-4	TRBV4-1	CASSQDKFRDGEKLFF	TGCGCCAGCAGCCAAGACAAGTTCAGGGATGGTGAAAAACTGTTTTTT
TRBD1	NA	15	TRBJ2-3	TRBV12-5	CASGPGTGYTDTQYF	TGTGCTAGTGGTCCCGGGACAGGATACACAGATACGCAGTATTTT
TRBD2	NA	16	TRBJ2-5	TRBV11-2	CASSQRNSGVQETQYF	TGTGCCAGCAGCCAAAGGAATAGCGGGGTCCAAGAGACCCAGTACTTC
TRBD1	many	17	TRBJ2-1	TRBV29-1	CSVEQALGQGAGNEQFF	TGCAGCGTTGAACAAGCCCTCGGACAGGGGGCGGGGAATGAGCAGTTCTTC
NA	few	20	TRBJ1-2	TRBV27	CASSPIPVLSGSGLNYGYTF	TGTGCCAGCAGTCCTATCCCTGTCTTATCAGGGAGTGGACTAAACTATGGCTACACCTTC
TRBD2	few	16	TRBJ2-7	TRBV12-3/TRBV12-4	CASTPGPGLDPYEQYF	TGTGCCAGCACCCCAGGGCCGGGACTAGACCCATACGAGCAGTACTTC
NA	NA	12	TRBJ2-7	TRBV29-1	CSSEVRGGEQYF	TGCAGCTCAGAGGTACGGGGAGGCGAGCAGTACTTC
NA	NA	16	TRBJ2-7	TRBV14	CASSRGGTESSYEQYF	TGTGCCAGCAGCCGAGGAGGGACGGAGAGCTCCTACGAGCAGTACTTC
NA	few	15	TRBJ2-2	TRBV2	CASSEALGGIGELFF	TGTGCCAGCAGTGAAGCGCTAGGGGGTATCGGGGAGCTGTTTTTT